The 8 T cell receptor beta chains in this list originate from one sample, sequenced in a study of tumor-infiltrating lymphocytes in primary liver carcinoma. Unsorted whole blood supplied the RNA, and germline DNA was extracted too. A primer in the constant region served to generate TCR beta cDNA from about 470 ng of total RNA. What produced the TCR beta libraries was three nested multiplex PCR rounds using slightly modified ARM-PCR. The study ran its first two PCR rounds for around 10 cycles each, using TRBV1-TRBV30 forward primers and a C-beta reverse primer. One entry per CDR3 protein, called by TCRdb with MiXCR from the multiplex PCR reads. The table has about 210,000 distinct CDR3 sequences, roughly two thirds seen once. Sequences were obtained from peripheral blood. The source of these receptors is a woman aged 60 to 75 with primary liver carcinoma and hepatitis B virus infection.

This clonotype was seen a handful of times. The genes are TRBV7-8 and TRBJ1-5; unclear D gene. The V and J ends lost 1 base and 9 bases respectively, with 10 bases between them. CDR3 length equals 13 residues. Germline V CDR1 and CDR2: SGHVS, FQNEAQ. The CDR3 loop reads CASSLDGGRPQHF. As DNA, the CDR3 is TGTGCCAGCAGCTTAGATGGAGGTCGGCCCCAGCATTTT.

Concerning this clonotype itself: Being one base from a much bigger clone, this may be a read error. CDR3 in DNA: TGTGTCAGCAGTTACTCTTTCGGGGGAGGGGTCTACGAGCAGTACTTC. Protein sequence: CVSSYSFGGGVYEQYF. The chain is built from TRBV6-5 and TRBJ2-7, with 7 bases identical to TRBD2. CDR1 is MNHEY and CDR2 is SVGAGI in the germline V gene. The CDR3 is 16 amino acids.

The CDR3 DNA reads as TGTGCCAGCTTCCGGTCCAATCAGCCCCAGCATTTT. This gives the protein CASFRSNQPQHF. The chain is built from TRBV28 and TRBJ1-5; D not resolved. Trimming cost V 8 bases and J 3 bases, with 8 bases left between them. The CDR3 has 12 residues. Germline values: CDR1 MDHEN, CDR2 SYDVKM.

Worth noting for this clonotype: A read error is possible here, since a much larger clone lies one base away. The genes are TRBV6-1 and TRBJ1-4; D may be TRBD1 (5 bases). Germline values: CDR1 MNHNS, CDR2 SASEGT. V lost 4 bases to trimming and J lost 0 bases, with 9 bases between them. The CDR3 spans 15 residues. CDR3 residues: CASSGGEATNEKLFF. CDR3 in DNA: TGTGCCAGCAGTGGGGGGGAAGCAACTAATGAAAAACTGTTTTTT.

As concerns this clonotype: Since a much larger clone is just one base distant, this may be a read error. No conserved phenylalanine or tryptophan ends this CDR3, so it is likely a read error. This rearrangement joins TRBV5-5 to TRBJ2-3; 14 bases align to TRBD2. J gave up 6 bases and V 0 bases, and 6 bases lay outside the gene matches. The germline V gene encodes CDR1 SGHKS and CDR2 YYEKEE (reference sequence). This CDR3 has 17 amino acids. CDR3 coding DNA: TGTGCCAGCAGCTTGGGAGGGACTAGCGGGAGTCTGGATACGCAGTATTTG. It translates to CASSLGGTSGSLDTQYL.

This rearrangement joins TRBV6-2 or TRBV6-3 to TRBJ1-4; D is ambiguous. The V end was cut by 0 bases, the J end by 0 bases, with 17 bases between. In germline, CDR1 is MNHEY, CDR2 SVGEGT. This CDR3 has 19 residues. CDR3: CASSYSATLRRTTNEKLFF. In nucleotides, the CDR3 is TGTGCCAGCAGTTACTCGGCCACTTTACGCCGAACAACTAATGAAAAACTGTTTTTT.

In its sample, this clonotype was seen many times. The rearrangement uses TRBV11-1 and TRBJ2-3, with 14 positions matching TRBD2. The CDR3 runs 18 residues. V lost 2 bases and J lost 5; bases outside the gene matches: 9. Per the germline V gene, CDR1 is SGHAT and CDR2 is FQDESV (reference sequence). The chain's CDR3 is CASSLRTGTSGRRDTQYF. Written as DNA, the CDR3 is TGTGCCAGCAGCTTACGGACAGGGACTAGCGGGAGAAGAGATACGCAGTATTTT.

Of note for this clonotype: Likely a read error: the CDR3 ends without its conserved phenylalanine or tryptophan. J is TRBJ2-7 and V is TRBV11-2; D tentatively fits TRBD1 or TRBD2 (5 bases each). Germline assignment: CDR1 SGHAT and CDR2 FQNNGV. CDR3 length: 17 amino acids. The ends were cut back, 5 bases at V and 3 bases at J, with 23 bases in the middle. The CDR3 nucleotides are TGTGCCAGCAGCCCCCCAGAGGGCAGGGTGGGGAGCTACGAGCAGTACCTC. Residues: CASSPPEGRVGSYEQYL.